The 5 T cell receptor beta chains presented below share a single source sample, sequenced in a study of PD-L1 blockade in urothelial cancer. Time point in this sample: peripheral blood 6 weeks after treatment start. Generated by immunoSEQ multiplex PCR, the TCRdb table keeps only in-frame clones and is missing some. The top ten hold 1.7% of the sample, which has some 120,000 clones, about 89% seen once. This material consisted of PBMCs, taken around atezolizumab (anti-PD-L1) treatment. The receptors stem from a man in his 60s with urothelial cancer.

The chain has TRBV11-3 and TRBJ2-2; 8 bases line up with TRBD2. J gave up 6 bases and V 3 bases, and 3 bases lay outside the gene matches. Germline CDR1 is SGHNT and CDR2 is YENEEA. The CDR3 length is 14 residues. The CDR3, as DNA: TGTGCCAGCAGCTTTAGCGGGATGGCCGGGGAGCTGTTTTTT. It translates to CASSFSGMAGELFF.

The chain carries TRBV5-1 and TRBJ1-1, with no clear D. Trimming removed 4 bases from V and 2 bases from J, with 9 bases in between. The CDR3 length is 13 residues. Germline loops: CDR1 SGHRS, CDR2 YFSETQ. In DNA form, the CDR3 reads TGCGCCAGCAGCGCAGAGGGAAACACTGAAGCTTTCTTT. Translated: CASSAEGNTEAFF.

This rearrangement joins TRBV7-2 to TRBJ2-7; 7 positions agree with TRBD1. The CDR3 is 18 residues long. J lost 4 bases, V lost 1 base, and 16 bases had no gene match. Per the germline V gene, CDR1 is SGHTA and CDR2 is FQGNSA. CDR3 coding DNA: TGTGCCAGCAGCTTAGAGGCACCCCGGACAGGCGTCCGGTACGAGCAGTACTTC. Residues: CASSLEAPRTGVRYEQYF. The entire variable domain, with the rest obtained from reference TRBV7-2 and TRBJ2-7, is as follows: GAGVSQSPSNKVTEKGKDVELRCDPISGHTALYWYRQSLGQGLEFLIYFQGNSAPDKSGLPSDRFSAERTGGSVSTLTIQRTQQEDSAVYLCASSLEAPRTGVRYEQYFGPGTRLTVT.

The chain links TRBV5-8 to TRBJ1-1; a weak D match, TRBD1 (5 bases). From germline, CDR1 is SGHTS and CDR2 YDEGEE. V was pared by 4 bases and J by 5 bases, with 24 bases between. The CDR3 has 17 amino acids. The DNA of the CDR3 is TGTGCCAGCAGCCACCCGATGGGGGGGTTTGCTGAAACTGAAGCTTTCTTT. It translates to CASSHPMGGFAETEAFF. The full variable domain, with the rest looked up from reference TRBV5-8 and TRBJ1-1, is EAGVTQSPTHLIKTRGQQATLRCSPISGHTSVYWYQQALGLGLQFLLWYDEGEERNRGNFPPRFSGRQFPNYSSELNVNALELEDSALYLCASSHPMGGFAETEAFFGQGTRLTVV.

The chain uses TRBV7-6 and TRBJ2-1; 7 nucleotides match TRBD2. V lost 2 bases, J lost 1 base, and 11 bases stayed unmatched. CDR1 and CDR2 (germline): SGHVS, FNYEAQ. This CDR3 comprises 18 residues. The CDR3 is CASSLTGSGGGSYNEQFF. The CDR3 DNA sequence: TGTGCCAGCAGCTTAACCGGGTCGGGGGGTGGTTCCTACAATGAGCAGTTCTTC.